This T cell receptor beta chain emerged from a study of Ad26.COV2.S vaccination and SARS-CoV-2 variants. The CDR3 runs to 14 residues. With 5 bases removed from V and 4 bases from J, the gap between germline ends came to 15 bases. Germline V gene data show CDR1 as LNHDA and CDR2 as SQIVND (reference sequence). The treatment is: roughly 19 received Ad26.COV2.S at low or high dose, single or two shots; about five received placebo; per-sample allocation not given. Material that was analyzed had been drawn on day 63 after the first vaccine or placebo injection. Repertoires were generated with immunoSEQ multiplex PCR, while TCRdb's copy carries only in-frame clones and drops some. The table shows 300,000 to 400,000 clones, with roughly 80% occurring only once.

Specimen: peripheral blood, collected in a trial of Ad26.COV2.S vaccine versus placebo. The chain couples TRBV19 to TRBJ2-7; perhaps TRBD2 as D (5 bases). The origin of this receptor is a person aged 18-65 years who received the Ad26.COV2.S COVID-19 vaccine or a placebo. The chain's CDR3 is CASSWGLRAYEQYF. DNA for the CDR3: TGTGCCAGTAGTTGGGGATTGAGGGCATACGAGCAGTACTTC.